The next 18 T cell receptor beta chains were all read from a single sample in a study of Graves' ophthalmopathy and Graves' hyperthyroidism. Amplified TCR beta CDR3 regions were obtained using RNA transcripts as template. RT-PCR was first run with HTBI primers, then multiplex PCR in a second round. MiXCR, run by TCRdb on the multiplex PCR reads, gives a single entry per CDR3 protein. The top ten clones hold approximately 24% of a sample with about 15,000 distinct CDR3 sequences, about half of them seen once. Sample: peripheral blood. The origin of the receptors is a middle-aged woman with stable Graves' hyperthyroidism.

The chain carries TRBV28 and TRBJ1-4; D is perhaps TRBD1 (6 bases). The CDR3 sequence is 15 residues long. Germline CDR1 and CDR2: MDHEN and SYDVKM. V lost 3 bases and J 8 bases, leaving 16 bases between the germline ends. CDR3 nucleotides: TGTGCCAGCAGTTTTCGACAGGCGGGTGGGGAAAAACTGTTTTTT. Its translation: CASSFRQAGGEKLFF.

This clonotype was detected only a few times. J is TRBJ1-5 and V is TRBV24-1, with D unclear. V shed 5 bases and J shed 3 bases, with 10 bases lying between them. Germline CDR1 is KGHDR and CDR2 is SFDVKD. The CDR3 extends over 14 amino acids. The CDR3 DNA reads as TGTGCCACCAGTGTGCCGCCTAACAATCAGCCCCAGCATTTT. It codes for CATSVPPNNQPQHF.

This clonotype was observed at least ten times. The chain has TRBV20-1 and TRBJ2-5; 9 nucleotides agree with TRBD2. Germline trimming cut 3 bases from V and 4 bases from J; bases unmatched to any gene: 6. CDR1 is DFQATT and CDR2 is SNEGSKA in the germline V gene (reference sequence). This CDR3 comprises 14 residues. The CDR3 DNA reads TGCAGTGCTAGTCCCGGGACTAGCTTAGAGACCCAGTACTTC. Its protein is CSASPGTSLETQYF.

This clonotype occurred many times. The gene calls are TRBV19 and TRBJ1-1; the D is unclear. Trimming stripped 2 bases from V and 4 bases from J, with 17 bases between. This CDR3 is 16 amino acids long. Germline-derived CDR1 and CDR2 are LNHDA and SQIVND (reference sequence). The CDR3 here is CASSISSETRGTEAFF. CDR3 in DNA: TGTGCCAGTAGTATAAGCTCCGAGACCCGGGGCACTGAAGCTTTCTTT.

This clonotype was seen once. Sequence at one end of the junction differs from germline and may be a read error. The V gene is TRBV10-2, the J gene TRBJ2-5, with a weak D call TRBD1 (5 bases). This CDR3 is 14 amino acids long. CDR1 and CDR2 (germline): WSHSY, SAAADI. In nucleotides, the CDR3 is TGCACCAGCAGCGTAAGGGCAGGGTGGGAGACCCAGTACTTC. Encoded protein: CTSSVRAGWETQYF.

This clonotype was seen many times. The CDR3 protein is CSAVGRGPGNNEQFF. CDR3 nucleotide sequence: TGCAGTGCTGTCGGTCGGGGGCCGGGGAACAATGAGCAGTTCTTC. The V and J genes are TRBV20-1 and TRBJ2-1; D may match TRBD1 or TRBD2 (6 bases each). The CDR3 contains 15 residues. V lost 5 bases, J lost 5 bases, and 19 bases lay in between. CDR1 and CDR2 from the germline V gene are DFQATT and SNEGSKA (reference sequence).

The chain couples TRBV10-3 to TRBJ1-1, with a tentative D call TRBD1 (6 bases). The germline V gene encodes CDR1 ENHRY and CDR2 SYGVKD. The length of the CDR3 is 15 residues. The V gene lost 10 bases and the J gene lost 1 base, with 19 bases spanning the gap. The CDR3 sequence: CASVKDQGSNTEAFF. Here the CDR3 DNA reads TGTGCCAGTGTCAAGGATCAGGGGTCGAACACTGAAGCTTTCTTT.

The CDR3 loop is CASSQNRGLGGYTF. The CDR3 DNA reads TGTGCCAGCAGCCAGAACAGGGGGCTGGGCGGCTACACCTTC. The J gene is TRBJ1-2, the V gene TRBV6-5, with 9 nucleotides matching TRBD1. The CDR3 loop spans 14 amino acids. Trimming at V came to 6 bases and at J to 8 bases, leaving 10 bases not matched to a gene. Germline assignment: CDR1 MNHEY and CDR2 SVGAGI.

This clonotype was detected once. One end of the junction fails to match germline, which may point to a read error. The chain joins TRBV20-1 to TRBJ2-3, with 8 bases fitting TRBD1. Per the germline V gene, CDR1 is DFQATT and CDR2 is SNEGSKA (reference sequence). The CDR3 length is 14 residues. The CDR3 sequence is CGARSGGWADTQYF. CDR3 DNA sequence: TGCGGTGCTAGATCAGGGGGCTGGGCAGATACGCAGTATTTT.

In regard to this clonotype: A much larger clone lies a single base off, so this may be a read error. The chain joins TRBV6-4 to TRBJ2-6; D is unresolved. The germline V gene has CDR1 MRHNA and CDR2 SNTAGT. CDR3 size: 14 residues. V gave up 4 bases and J gave up 1 base, with 5 bases separating them. The CDR3 is CASSGSSGANVLTF. As DNA, the CDR3 is TGTGCCAGCAGTGGCAGTTCTGGGGCCAACGTCCTGACTTTC.

By sample fraction, this clonotype is medium-sized. The rearrangement links TRBV10-3 to TRBJ2-1; TRBD2 matches at 10 bases. V shed 4 bases, J shed 2 bases, and the junction held 5 bases outside the gene matches. The CDR3 has 16 amino acids. Germline CDR1 is ENHRY and CDR2 is SYGVKD. In DNA form, the CDR3 reads TGTGCCATCAGTGGTACTAGCGGGATGGCCTACAATGAGCAGTTCTTC. Translation: CAISGTSGMAYNEQFF.

V gene TRBV7-9 combines with J gene TRBJ1-4; D unresolved. Trimming shortened V by 2 bases and J by 4 bases, and 17 bases separated the two germline ends. The CDR3 is made up of 17 amino acids. Germline V gene lookup returns CDR1 SEHNR and CDR2 FQNEAQ (reference sequence). The CDR3: CASSLLSFGEFNEKLFF. Written as DNA, the CDR3 is TGTGCCAGCAGCTTATTAAGCTTTGGGGAATTTAATGAAAAACTGTTTTTT.

Judged by abundance, this clonotype is medium-sized. The CDR3 region is CATLPSGSTEQFF. The CDR3 DNA reads TGTGCCACCCTCCCTAGCGGGAGTACTGAGCAGTTCTTC. V is TRBV10-3 and J is TRBJ2-1, with TRBD2 matching over 10 bases. J lost 9 bases, V lost 10 bases, and 9 bases had no gene match. The CDR3 totals 13 residues. The V gene's germline CDR1 is ENHRY and CDR2 SYGVKD.

V and J are TRBV20-1 and TRBJ1-1; weak D call: TRBD1 (5 bases). Trimming pared 2 bases from V and 7 bases from J, leaving 8 bases between. The length of the CDR3 is 11 residues. Germline loops: CDR1 DFQATT, CDR2 SNEGSKA (reference sequence). CDR3 nucleotides: TGCAGTGCTAGACAGGGAATTGAAGCTTTCTTT. This gives the protein CSARQGIEAFF.

The chain joins TRBV10-1 to TRBJ2-7, with D possibly TRBD2 on 5 matching bases. Per germline, CDR1 WNHNN and CDR2 SYGVQD (reference sequence). This CDR3 has 12 amino acids. The V and J ends lost 5 bases and 2 bases respectively, with 7 bases between them. Here the CDR3 reads CASSSGTYEQYF. The DNA for the CDR3 is TGCGCCAGCAGTAGCGGCACCTACGAGCAGTACTTC.

This clonotype was observed a handful of times. The chain carries TRBV2 and TRBJ1-6; D gene unclear. Per germline, CDR1 SNHLY and CDR2 FYNNEI. Trimming stripped 3 bases from V and 5 bases from J, with 8 bases between. CDR3 length: 14 residues. The CDR3 nucleotides are TGTGCCAGCAGTGATCGGAAGAATAATTCACCCCTCCACTTT. It codes for CASSDRKNNSPLHF.

This rearrangement joins TRBV7-6 to TRBJ2-5; D is ambiguous. Germline CDR1 reads SGHVS; CDR2 reads FNYEAQ. The CDR3 is 12 amino acids. Trimming left V 3 bases short and J 2 bases short, with 4 bases between. DNA of the CDR3: TGTGCCAGCAGCTTCTTACAAGAGACCCAGTACTTC. Protein sequence: CASSFLQETQYF.

To note about this clonotype: Mismatch with germline at one junction end may stem from a read error. The chain combines TRBV20-1 with TRBJ1-4; weak D call: TRBD1 (5 bases). The CDR3 is 14 amino acids. Germline V gene sequence: CDR1 DFQATT, CDR2 SNEGSKA (reference sequence). This CDR3 reads CSARDNNGAGFLFF. The CDR3, as DNA: TGCAGTGCTAGAGATAACAATGGCGCAGGGTTTTTGTTTTTC.